This TCR beta chain was retrieved from a study of blood T cell repertoires in COVID-19. Study background: The United States, Italy and Spain were the sources of the acute and convalescent COVID-19 samples. From T cells, B-cell-depleted T cells, or PBMCs came the material, which was cDNA or gDNA.

This clone was detected only once. Participant age was roughly 18 to 100 years, and participants resided in roughly 24 US areas. Donors in Cohort 3 who had recovered were those with two negative PCRs, healthcare professional clearance, or resolution of their symptoms. The table came from immunoSEQ multiplex PCR; TCRdb's copy has only in-frame clones and leaves some out. The data contain 450,000 to 600,000 clones, around 87% of them singletons. The receptor was derived from a woman between 18 and 29 years old who had recovered from COVID-19. The sample was PBMCs or T cells enriched from blood (not recorded which).

The CDR3 spells CAISGARQDPIGYTF. The CDR3 region has the DNA TGTGCCATCAGTGGAGCCCGACAGGACCCAATTGGCTACACCTTC. The V call is TRBV10-3, the J call TRBJ1-2, with D perhaps TRBD1 (6 bases). CDR1 and CDR2 from the germline V gene are ENHRY and SYGVKD. The V gene lost 4 bases and the J gene lost 7 bases, with 19 bases spanning the gap. This CDR3 region has 15 residues.